This TCR beta chain stems from a study of Ad26.COV2.S vaccination and SARS-CoV-2 variants. Study as a whole: In the COV1001 trial, the donor was in the Ad26.COV2.S arm.

Data came from immunoSEQ multiplex PCR; TCRdb stores just in-frame clones and leaves some out. Here the sample spans about 440,000 clones, about nine tenths being singletons. Germline-derived CDR1 and CDR2 are KGHSH and LQKENI. This CDR3 spans 15 amino acids. Trimming cost V 3 bases and J 3 bases, with 12 bases left between them. Documented treatment: some 20 received Ad26.COV2.S at low or high dose, single or two shots; about 5 received placebo; per-sample allocation not given. Repertoires come from day 63 after the first vaccine or placebo injection. Within Boston, the person who donated was an adult of 18-55 years. Built on an Ad26 vector, the vaccine expressed Wuhan-strain SARS-CoV-2 spike.

The J gene is TRBJ2-1, the V gene TRBV18; D possibly corresponds to TRBD1 (6 bases). The sequencing here drew on peripheral blood, taken in a trial of Ad26.COV2.S vaccine versus placebo. The TCR originated in a person aged 18 to 65 who received the Ad26.COV2.S COVID-19 vaccine or a placebo. DNA for the CDR3: TGTGCCAGCTCACCGACCGGGACAATCTACAATGAGCAGTTCTTC. It yields the protein CASSPTGTIYNEQFF.